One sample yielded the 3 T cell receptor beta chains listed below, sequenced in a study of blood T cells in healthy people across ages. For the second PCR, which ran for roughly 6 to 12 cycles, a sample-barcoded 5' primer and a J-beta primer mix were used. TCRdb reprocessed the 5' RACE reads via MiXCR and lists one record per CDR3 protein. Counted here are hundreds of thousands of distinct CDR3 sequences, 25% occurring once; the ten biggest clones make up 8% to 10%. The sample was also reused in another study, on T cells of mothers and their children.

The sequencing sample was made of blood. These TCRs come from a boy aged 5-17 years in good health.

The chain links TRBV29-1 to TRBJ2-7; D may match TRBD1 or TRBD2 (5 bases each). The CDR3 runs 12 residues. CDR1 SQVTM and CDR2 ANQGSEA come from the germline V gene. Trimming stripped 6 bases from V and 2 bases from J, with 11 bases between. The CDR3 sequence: CSVRDETYEQYF. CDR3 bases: TGCAGCGTCCGGGACGAAACCTACGAGCAGTACTTC.

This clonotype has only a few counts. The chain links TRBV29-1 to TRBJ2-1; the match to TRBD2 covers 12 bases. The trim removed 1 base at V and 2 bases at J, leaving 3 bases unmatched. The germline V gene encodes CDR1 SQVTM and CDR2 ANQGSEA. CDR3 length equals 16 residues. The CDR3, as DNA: TGCAGCGTTGAAGTGGCTAGCGGGAGGGCCTACAATGAGCAGTTCTTC. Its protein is CSVEVASGRAYNEQFF.

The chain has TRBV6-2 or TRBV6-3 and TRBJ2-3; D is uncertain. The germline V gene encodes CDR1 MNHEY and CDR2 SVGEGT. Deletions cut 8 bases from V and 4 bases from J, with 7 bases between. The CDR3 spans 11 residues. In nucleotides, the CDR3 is TGTGCCAGCGGGCTAGCAGATACGCAGTATTTT. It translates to CASGLADTQYF.